The rows below give T cell receptor beta chains drawn from one sample of a study of human T cells and chemical hapten exposure. TCRdb passed the RACE reads through MiXCR, listing each CDR3 protein once. The sample has 95,000 to 130,000 distinct CDR3 sequences; around 10% are singletons. The sample was whole blood, taken in connection with sensitization to the hapten diphenylcyclopropenone (DPC). The origin of the receptors is a woman between 50 and 59 years old with alopecia areata. Some clones in this sample may be carry-over from other donors' samples. CDR3s include the opening cysteine and the closing phenylalanine or tryptophan. The D gene is left open where the match is weak. Not all rows give a size; the values are once, few, many and, for expanded clones, a class.

TGTGCCAGCAGCTTGACTGGATCCTACAATGAGCAGTTCTTC,CASSLTGSYNEQFF,.,.,TRBJ2-1,TRBV7-2
TGTGCCAGCAGCTTAGTCGGGACACGAGAGACCCAGTACTTC,CASSLVGTRETQYF,.,few,TRBJ2-5,TRBV7-9
TGTGCCAGCAGCAGACAGGGTCTTCCCCATGGCTACACCTTC,CASSRQGLPHGYTF,TRBD1,many,TRBJ1-2,TRBV2
TGCGCCAGCAGCCCTGGGGACACCCTGGGAGAGCAGTACTTC,CASSPGDTLGEQYF,.,.,TRBJ2-7,TRBV5-1
TGTGCCAGCAGCCCGCGGAGCGAAAACATTCAGTACTTC,CASSPRSENIQYF,.,.,TRBJ2-4,TRBV7-2
TGTGCCAGCAGCCCCCTTTTAATGGCGAGCTCCTATAATTCACCCCTCCACTTT,CASSPLLMASSYNSPLHF,.,few,TRBJ1-6,TRBV7-8
TGTGCCAGCAGCCAAGAATGGACAGCATCCTACGAGCAGTACTTC,CASSQEWTASYEQYF,.,many,TRBJ2-7,TRBV7-2
TGTGCCAGCAGCCCACTTAAGTGGGACGGAAAAGAGACCCAGTACTTC,CASSPLKWDGKETQYF,.,.,TRBJ2-5,TRBV3-1
TGTGCCAGCACCTGGGGAGGGCGCACAGATACGCAGTATTTT,CASTWGGRTDTQYF,TRBD2,few,TRBJ2-3,TRBV7-8
TGCGCCAGCAGCTTGGCGCAGTTTTCCTACGAGCAGTACTTC,CASSLAQFSYEQYF,.,.,TRBJ2-7,TRBV5-1
TGTGCCAGCAGCTTAGGAGACAGGGACACCGGGGAGCTGTTTTTT,CASSLGDRDTGELFF,TRBD1,many,TRBJ2-2,TRBV7-2
TGTGCCAGCAGTAGGACTAGCACGAGCACAGATACGCAGTATTTT,CASSRTSTSTDTQYF,TRBD2,few,TRBJ2-3,TRBV28
TGTGCCAGCAGCTCCCCCAAGGACAGGGAAGAGACCCAGTACTTC,CASSSPKDREETQYF,TRBD1,.,TRBJ2-5,TRBV7-2
TGTGCCAGCAGCCCAGTGATAGCGAGCTACGAGCAGTACTTC,CASSPVIASYEQYF,.,.,TRBJ2-7,TRBV14
TGTGCCAGCAGCTTAGGACAGATCTATGGCTACACCTTC,CASSLGQIYGYTF,.,many,TRBJ1-2,TRBV7-2